Detailed here is one T cell receptor beta chain. Its specific antigen is unknown. No much larger clonotype is one base removed from it; base qualities were not supplied. The CDR3 regions of human TCRbeta chains were subjected to immunosequencing. From the authors' description of their analysis: TCRs in the repertoires were matched against a reference library of SARS-CoV-2-specific TCRs that had been generated with the MIRA antigen-specificity platform. Breadth was defined as the fraction of unique TCRs that were SARS-CoV-2-associated. Depth was defined as the fraction of total T cells that were SARS-CoV-2-associated. Using the MIRA data, each spike-specific TCR was mapped to the spike region that the TCR reacts to and placed in a CD4 or CD8 class. Log10-transformed breadth and depth values were compared by one-way ANOVA with Sidak's multiple comparisons tests. The table comes from immuneACCESS by way of TCRdb, which keeps in-frame sequences with V and J called. Part of the clones is missing from these tables; in studies checked, under half for an unresolved V gene and the rest for unknown reasons. V and J calls and clone size follow that table, whereas D and trimming were derived from the DNA. The table for this sample lists 95,000 to 150,000 clones; roughly 87% of them were counted only once. The ten largest make up 9.8% of the sample.

V is clipped by 2 bases and J by 2 bases, and the sequence between their germline boundaries is 13 bases long. Per the germline V gene, MNHEY is the CDR1 and SVGAGI is the CDR2. Inclusive of the bounding cysteine and phenylalanine, the CDR3 is 15 residues long. Kept here is only the CDR3 DNA, which spans 45 bases and is read in frame from base 1. The data belong to a study of T cell responses to AZD1222 COVID-19 vaccine (dated by TCRdb to the early 2020s). About the study as a whole: Because spike-specific TCR depth and breadth did not differ between the two schedules, AZD1222 recipients who got a second dose at roughly 4 weeks were pooled with those who got a second dose at roughly 12 weeks. A total of more than 230 trial participants underwent TCR sequencing, of whom around 210 had received two doses of AZD1222 and some 25 had received two doses of the MenACWY control vaccine. Enrollment into the trials was organized by age into subgroups of 18-55, 56-69 and 70-plus years, and those subgroups contained roughly 140, 27 and 60 TCR-sequenced participants, respectively. General study outcomes and caveats: Reportedly, close to half of the unique spike-specific TCRs recognized epitopes lying outside the regions that are mutated in the B.1.351 and B.1.1.7 variants. In the small 56-69-year group, the increase in depth fell short of significance, most likely because of low power. After two AZD1222 doses, spike-specific TCR breadth and depth were significantly higher than at day 0 and than in MenACWY recipients. Most participants were white British and females outnumbered males, and the authors suggested that clonal diversity may have been underestimated. Conclusions about previously exposed vaccinees were limited because only 6 or 7 AZD1222 recipients were SARS-CoV-2 seropositive at baseline. Because no day 14 peak-response samples were available, the repertoires could be characterized only after the peak T cell response. The vaccine-associated CD4 TCRs covered the entire spike protein, and the dominant responses fell in regions 160-218 and 743-854.

Taken with the paper, the label for time point translates to: baseline before first vaccination. Vaccinee samples came from UK trials COV001 and COV002, including a single-blind randomized controlled phase 2/3 trial of AZD1222 (ChAdOx1 nCoV-19) in healthy adults. For TCRbeta chain sequencing, PBMC samples from trial participants were taken at day 0 and at day 28 after the second dose. The sequence derives from an adult in good health. Recombination linked TRBV6-5 to TRBJ2-7; TRBD1 is perhaps the D gene, given 5 matching bases. The sample here was peripheral blood, taken on day 0 of AZD1222 vaccination. The nucleotide sequence reads TGTGCCAGCAGTTACCTTGGACAAAAAACCTACGAGCAGTACTTC. Translation gives CASSYLGQKTYEQYF.